Each of the 21 T cell receptor beta chains below was sequenced from the same sample in a study of blood T cell repertoires in COVID-19. TCRdb keeps only in-frame clones here, not all; method: immunoSEQ multiplex PCR. The sample shows 200,000 to 250,000 clones, about nine tenths of them seen only once. Sample: PBMCs or T cells enriched from blood (not recorded which). The source of these receptors is a woman aged 40 to 50 with acute COVID-19.

CDR3 loop: CASRTGTLNTEAFF. In nucleotides, the CDR3 is TGTGCCAGCAGGACAGGGACCTTGAACACTGAAGCTTTCTTT. The V call is TRBV7-2, the J call TRBJ1-1, with 7 bases identical to TRBD1. V lost 6 bases, J lost 0 bases, and 4 bases stayed unmatched. Germline CDR1 SGHTA, CDR2 FQGNSA. The CDR3 is made up of 14 amino acids.

The chain employs TRBV6-5 and TRBJ2-7; 8 positions match TRBD1. The CDR3 extends over 13 amino acids. CDR1 and CDR2 (germline): MNHEY, SVGAGI. V gave up 6 bases and J gave up 6 bases; unmatched junction bases: 7. CDR3 bases: TGTGCCAGCAGCTCCAGGGGGCGGGGCGAGCAGTACGTC. Amino acids: CASSSRGRGEQYV.

V is TRBV19 and J is TRBJ2-3; TRBD1 is a possible D gene (7 bases). V was clipped by 5 bases and J by 3 bases, with 15 bases between them. Per the germline V gene, CDR1 is LNHDA and CDR2 is SQIVND (reference sequence). The CDR3 runs 15 residues. In DNA form, the CDR3 reads TGTGCCAGTAGTCTCAGGACAGGACTAACAGATACGCAGTATTTT. Its protein is CASSLRTGLTDTQYF.

The chain recombines TRBV10-3 with TRBJ2-1; 8 bases align to TRBD2. Germline loops: CDR1 ENHRY, CDR2 SYGVKD. This CDR3 contains 16 residues. The V and J ends lost 2 bases and 0 bases, in that order; junction bases with no gene match: 3. The DNA of the CDR3 is TGTGCCATCAGTGAGCCTAGCGGGTACTCCTACAATGAGCAGTTCTTC. This gives the protein CAISEPSGYSYNEQFF.

The rearrangement uses TRBV3-1 (or the pseudogene TRBV3-2) and TRBJ2-3; 8 nucleotides match TRBD2. The V gene's germline CDR1 is LGHDT and CDR2 YNNKEL (reference sequence). Germline trimming cut 9 bases from V and 4 bases from J; bases unmatched to any gene: 6. The length of the CDR3 is 13 residues. The CDR3 here is CASRGGLSDTQYF. In DNA, the CDR3 is TGTGCCAGTCGGGGGGGCCTCTCAGATACGCAGTATTTT.

The genes are TRBV5-4 and TRBJ1-6, with 10 bases identical to TRBD1. J lost 4 bases, V lost 4 bases, and 8 bases had no gene match. Germline V gives CDR1 SGHNT, CDR2 YYREEE (reference sequence). There are 17 residues in the CDR3. The CDR3 reads CASSTDRGKTYNSPLHF. CDR3 nucleotides: TGTGCCAGCAGCACGGACAGGGGGAAGACGTATAATTCACCCCTCCACTTT.

This sequence joins TRBV6-5 and TRBJ1-4; D perhaps matches TRBD1 (6 bases). The CDR3 has 14 amino acids. Germline V gives CDR1 MNHEY, CDR2 SVGAGI. Trimming took off 5 bases at V and 8 bases at J, with 15 bases between the two ends. The CDR3 region is CASSPDRRYEKLFF. Here the CDR3 DNA reads TGTGCCAGCAGTCCAGACAGGAGGTACGAAAAACTGTTTTTT.

The CDR3 DNA reads TGTGCCAGCAGTGATAGCGTAAGATCTGGAAACACCATATATTTT. The encoded protein is CASSDSVRSGNTIYF. This chain joins TRBV25-1 and TRBJ1-3; D gene unclear. The CDR3 totals 15 residues. The germline CDR1 and CDR2 sequences are MGHDK and SYGVNS. Trimming stripped 3 bases from V and 1 base from J, with 10 bases between.

The chain uses TRBV6-6 and TRBJ2-3, with 13 bases identical to TRBD2. This CDR3 region has 17 residues. Germline CDR1 reads MNHNY; CDR2 reads SVGAGI (reference sequence). V gave up 5 bases and J gave up 2 bases; unmatched junction bases: 7. The CDR3 loop reads CASSLRLAGGHTDTQYF. CDR3 in DNA: TGTGCCAGCAGTCTCCGACTAGCGGGGGGCCACACAGATACGCAGTATTTT.

This sequence joins TRBV3-1 (or the pseudogene TRBV3-2) and TRBJ1-3; 7 bases fit TRBD1. Per the germline V gene, CDR1 is LGHDT and CDR2 is YNNKEL (reference sequence). Trimming removed 2 bases from V and 4 bases from J; junction bases left unmatched: 8. The CDR3 runs 16 residues. The CDR3 region is CASSQLPDRVGNTIYF. The CDR3 DNA sequence: TGTGCCAGCAGCCAACTACCTGACAGGGTCGGAAACACCATATATTTT.

In its sample, this clone was seen a few times. The chain combines TRBV5-6 with TRBJ2-7; D is possibly TRBD1 (5 bases). Germline CDR1 and CDR2: SGHDT and YYEEEE. CDR3 length equals 13 residues. Between the trimmed V and J ends, which lost 2 bases and 2 bases, there was a span of 8 bases. The CDR3 nucleotides read TGTGCCAGCAGCTTTTCGACAGCCTACGAGCAGTACGTC. Its translation: CASSFSTAYEQYV.

Written as DNA, the CDR3 is TGTGCCAGCAGCGTAGAAGGGGTAGATACGCAGTATTTT. Translated: CASSVEGVDTQYF. The chain is built from TRBV9 and TRBJ2-3; D is possibly TRBD1 (5 bases). V dropped 0 bases and J dropped 5 bases, with 7 bases sitting between them. Per the germline V gene, CDR1 is SGDLS and CDR2 is YYNGEE. The CDR3 length is 13 residues. The whole variable domain, remainder taken from reference TRBV9 and TRBJ2-3, is DSGVTQTPKHLITATGQRVTLRCSPRSGDLSVYWYQQSLDQGLQFLIQYYNGEERAKGNILERFSAQQFPDLHSELNLSSLELGDSALYFCASSVEGVDTQYFGPGTRLTVL.

This clone was counted a few times. The sample has other DNA sequences that encode this CDR3 too. This rearrangement joins TRBV19 to TRBJ1-1; D is unclear. The CDR3 covers 13 residues. Germline V gene lookup returns CDR1 LNHDA and CDR2 SQIVND (reference sequence). Trimming left V 3 bases short and J 1 base short, with 6 bases between. CDR3 residues: CASSIARNTEAFF. For the CDR3, the DNA is TGTGCCAGTAGTATCGCCAGGAACACTGAAGCTTTCTTT.

The chain has TRBV7-9 and TRBJ1-2, with 7 bases identical to TRBD1. Trimming cost V 2 bases and J 8 bases; bases outside gene matches: 8. The CDR3 covers 14 residues. Germline CDR1 reads SEHNR; CDR2 reads FQNEAQ (reference sequence). In nucleotides, the CDR3 is TGTGCCAGCAGCTTATCCTACAGGGGCGACGGCTACACCTTC. Translated, it gives CASSLSYRGDGYTF.

The chain joins TRBV19 to TRBJ1-2, with D uncertain. From germline, CDR1 is LNHDA and CDR2 SQIVND (reference sequence). The V and J ends lost 6 bases and 9 bases respectively, with 17 bases between them. The CDR3 is 13 amino acids. CDR3 region: CASRKKGGSRYTF. The CDR3 nucleotides read TGTGCCAGTAGGAAGAAGGGAGGTAGTCGCTACACCTTC. Full variable domain (remainder filled in from reference TRBV19 and TRBJ1-2): DGGITQSPKYLFRKEGQNVTLSCEQNLNHDAMYWYRQDPGQGLRLIYYSQIVNDFQKGDIAEGYSVSREKKESFPLTVTSAQKNPTAFYLCASRKKGGSRYTFGSGTRLTVV.

V gene TRBV18 combines with J gene TRBJ1-2, with D possibly being TRBD1 (5 bases). The CDR3 loop spans 13 amino acids. Per germline, CDR1 KGHSH and CDR2 LQKENI. Trimming left V 3 bases short and J 6 bases short, with 11 bases between. CDR3 in amino acids: CASSPTGRDGYTF. The CDR3 coding sequence is TGTGCCAGCTCACCTACAGGAAGGGATGGCTACACCTTC. The variable domain in full, completed from reference TRBV18 and TRBJ1-2, reads NAGVMQNPRHLVRRRGQEARLRCSPMKGHSHVYWYRQLPEEGLKFMVYLQKENIIDESGMPKERFSAEFPKEGPSILRIQQVVRGDSAAYFCASSPTGRDGYTFGSGTRLTVV.

This clone has only a few counts. This chain links TRBV9 with TRBJ1-6, with a weak D call TRBD1 (5 bases). Trimming left V 0 bases short and J 6 bases short, with 10 bases between. This CDR3 has 15 amino acids. CDR1 is SGDLS, CDR2 YYNGEE, per germline. For the CDR3, the DNA is TGTGCCAGCAGCGTAGCCCCGGGGGGTAATTCACCCCTCCACTTT. Translation gives CASSVAPGGNSPLHF.

The chain recombines TRBV14 with TRBJ2-7, with 9 nucleotides matching TRBD1. Germline V gene sequence: CDR1 SGHDN, CDR2 FVKESK. V dropped 1 base and J dropped 2; count of bases not matched to a gene: 12. The CDR3 has 18 residues. The CDR3 is CASSQARVGTGRTYEQYF. For the CDR3, the DNA is TGTGCCAGCAGCCAAGCCCGGGTCGGGACAGGGCGTACCTACGAGCAGTACTTC. Full variable domain (rest looked up from reference TRBV14 and TRBJ2-7): EAGVTQFPSHSVIEKGQTVTLRCDPISGHDNLYWYRRVMGKEIKFLLHFVKESKQDESGMPNNRFLAERTGGTYSTLKVQPAELEDSGVYFCASSQARVGTGRTYEQYFGPGTRLTVT.

The chain employs TRBV9 and TRBJ1-2; 9 nucleotides match TRBD1. CDR3 length equals 16 residues. V lost 4 bases and J lost 3; bases outside the gene matches: 10. The germline V gene has CDR1 SGDLS and CDR2 YYNGEE. DNA of the CDR3: TGTGCCAGCAGCATTTCGGGACAGGGCCCTCACTATGGCTACACCTTC. Its protein product is CASSISGQGPHYGYTF.

This clone was observed a single time. The rearrangement links TRBV4-1 to TRBJ1-2; D is possibly TRBD1 (6 bases). The CDR3 consists of 18 residues. Trimming took 0 bases from V and 0 from J, leaving 17 bases between them. Germline V lookup: CDR1 MGHRA, CDR2 YSYEKL. The CDR3 DNA follows: TGCGCCAGCAGCCAAGAAGCCAATGACAGGACCGCTAACTATGGCTACACCTTC. Translation gives CASSQEANDRTANYGYTF.

V usage is TRBV3-1 (or the pseudogene TRBV3-2) and J usage is TRBJ2-3, with TRBD2 as a possible D gene (6 bases). This CDR3 contains 16 residues. The V end was cut by 1 base, the J end by 0 bases, with 11 bases between. Germline V gene sequence: CDR1 LGHDT, CDR2 YNNKEL (reference sequence). The CDR3 spells CASSQAGTDSTDTQYF. The CDR3 DNA sequence: TGTGCCAGCAGCCAAGCCGGGACTGATAGCACAGATACGCAGTATTTT.